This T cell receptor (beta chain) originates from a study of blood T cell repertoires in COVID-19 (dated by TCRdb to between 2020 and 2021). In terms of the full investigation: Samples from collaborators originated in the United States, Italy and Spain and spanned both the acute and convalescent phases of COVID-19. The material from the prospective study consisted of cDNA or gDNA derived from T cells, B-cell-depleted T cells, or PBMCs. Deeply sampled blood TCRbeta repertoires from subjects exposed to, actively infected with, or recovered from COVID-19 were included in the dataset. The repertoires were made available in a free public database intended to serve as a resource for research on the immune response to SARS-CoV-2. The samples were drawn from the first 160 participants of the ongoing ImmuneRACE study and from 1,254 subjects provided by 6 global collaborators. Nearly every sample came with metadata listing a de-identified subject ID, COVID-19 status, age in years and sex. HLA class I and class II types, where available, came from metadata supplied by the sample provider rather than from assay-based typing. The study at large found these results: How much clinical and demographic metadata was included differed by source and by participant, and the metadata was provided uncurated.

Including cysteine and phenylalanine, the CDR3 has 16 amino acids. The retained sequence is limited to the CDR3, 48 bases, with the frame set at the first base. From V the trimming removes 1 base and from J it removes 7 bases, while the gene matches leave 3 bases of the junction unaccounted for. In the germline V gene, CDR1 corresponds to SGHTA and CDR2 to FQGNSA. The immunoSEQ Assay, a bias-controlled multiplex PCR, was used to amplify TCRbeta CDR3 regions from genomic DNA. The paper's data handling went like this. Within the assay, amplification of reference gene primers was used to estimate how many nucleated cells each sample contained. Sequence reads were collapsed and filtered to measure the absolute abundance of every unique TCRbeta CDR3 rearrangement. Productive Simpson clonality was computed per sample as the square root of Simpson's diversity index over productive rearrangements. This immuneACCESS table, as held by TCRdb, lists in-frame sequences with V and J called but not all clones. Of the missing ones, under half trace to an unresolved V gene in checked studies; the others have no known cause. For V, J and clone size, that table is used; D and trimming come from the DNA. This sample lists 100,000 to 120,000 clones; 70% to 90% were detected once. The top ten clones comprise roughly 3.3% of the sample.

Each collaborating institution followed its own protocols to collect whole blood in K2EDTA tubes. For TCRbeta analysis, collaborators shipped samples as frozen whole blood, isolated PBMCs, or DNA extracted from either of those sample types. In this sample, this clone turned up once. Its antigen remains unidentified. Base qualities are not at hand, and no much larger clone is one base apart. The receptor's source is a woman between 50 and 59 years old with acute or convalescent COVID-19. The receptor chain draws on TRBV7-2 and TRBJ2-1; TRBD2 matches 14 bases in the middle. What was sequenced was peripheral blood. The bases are TGTGCCAGCAGCTTAGTGGGACTAGCGGGAGCAAATGAGCAGTTCTTC. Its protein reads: CASSLVGLAGANEQFF.